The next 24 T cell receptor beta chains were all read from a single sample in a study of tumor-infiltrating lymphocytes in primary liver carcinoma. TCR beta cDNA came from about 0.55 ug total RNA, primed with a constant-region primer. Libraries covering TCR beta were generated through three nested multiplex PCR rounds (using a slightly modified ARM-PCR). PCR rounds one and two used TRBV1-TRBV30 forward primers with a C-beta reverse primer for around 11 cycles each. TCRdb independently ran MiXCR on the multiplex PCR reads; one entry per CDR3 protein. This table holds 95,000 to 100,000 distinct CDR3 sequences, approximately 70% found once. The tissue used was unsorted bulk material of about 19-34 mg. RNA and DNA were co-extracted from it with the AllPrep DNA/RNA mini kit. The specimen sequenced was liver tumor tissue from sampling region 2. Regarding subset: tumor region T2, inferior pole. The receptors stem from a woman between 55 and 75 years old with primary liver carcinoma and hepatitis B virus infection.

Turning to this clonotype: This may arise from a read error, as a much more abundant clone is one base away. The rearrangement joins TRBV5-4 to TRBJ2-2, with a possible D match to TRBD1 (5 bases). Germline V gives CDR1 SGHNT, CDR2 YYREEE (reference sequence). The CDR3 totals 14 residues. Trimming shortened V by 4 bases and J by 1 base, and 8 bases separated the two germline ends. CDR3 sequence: CASSHGQNTGELFF. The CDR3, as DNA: TGTGCCAGCAGCCACGGACAGAACACCGGGGAGCTGTTTTTT.

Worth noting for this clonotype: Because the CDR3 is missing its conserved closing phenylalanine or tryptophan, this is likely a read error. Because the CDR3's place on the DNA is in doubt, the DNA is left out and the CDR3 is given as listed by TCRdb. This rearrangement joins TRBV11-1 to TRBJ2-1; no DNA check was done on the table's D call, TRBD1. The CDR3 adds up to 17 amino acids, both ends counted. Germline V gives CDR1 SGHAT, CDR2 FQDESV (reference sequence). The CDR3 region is CASSLGRGEWGVDEQFI.

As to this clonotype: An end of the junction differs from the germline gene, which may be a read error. This CDR3 reads CVSSLRLADYQEIQYF. For the CDR3, the DNA is TGTGTCAGCAGCTTACGGCTAGCAGATTACCAAGAGATCCAGTACTTC. The chain joins TRBV11-2 to TRBJ2-5; D is perhaps TRBD2 (5 bases). There are 16 residues in the CDR3. The germline gives CDR1 SGHAT, CDR2 FQNNGV.

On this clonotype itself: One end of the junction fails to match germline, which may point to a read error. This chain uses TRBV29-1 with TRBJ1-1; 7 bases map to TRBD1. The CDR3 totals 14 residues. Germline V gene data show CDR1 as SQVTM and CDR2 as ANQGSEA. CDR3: CSVKQGIMNTEAFF. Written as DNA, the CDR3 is TGTAGCGTTAAACAGGGGATCATGAACACTGAAGCTTTCTTT.

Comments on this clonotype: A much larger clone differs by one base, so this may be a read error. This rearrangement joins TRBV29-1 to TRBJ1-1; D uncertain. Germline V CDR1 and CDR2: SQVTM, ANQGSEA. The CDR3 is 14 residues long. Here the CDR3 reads CSVAQTGPNTEASF. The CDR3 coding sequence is TGCAGCGTTGCCCAGACGGGTCCGAACACTGAAGCTTCCTTT. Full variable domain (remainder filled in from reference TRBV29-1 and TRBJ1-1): SAVISQKPSRDICQRGTSLTIQCQVDSQVTMMFWYRQQPGQSLTLIATANQGSEATYESGFVIDKFPISRPNLTFSTLTVSNMSPEDSSIYLCSVAQTGPNTEASFGQGTRLTVV.

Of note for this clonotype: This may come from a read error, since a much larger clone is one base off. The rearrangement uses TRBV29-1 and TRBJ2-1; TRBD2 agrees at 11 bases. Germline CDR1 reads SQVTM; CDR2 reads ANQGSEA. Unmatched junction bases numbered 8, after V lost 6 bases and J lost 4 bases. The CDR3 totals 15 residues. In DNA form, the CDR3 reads TGCAGCGTAAGAGTGGGACTAGCGGTATACAATGAGCAGTTCTTC. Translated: CSVRVGLAVYNEQFF.

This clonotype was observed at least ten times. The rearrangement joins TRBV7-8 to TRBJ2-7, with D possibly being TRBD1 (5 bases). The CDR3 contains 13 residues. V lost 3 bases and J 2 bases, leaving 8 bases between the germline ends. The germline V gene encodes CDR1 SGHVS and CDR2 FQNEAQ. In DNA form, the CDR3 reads TGTGCCAGCAGCTTTGCAGGGCCCTACGAGCAGTACTTC. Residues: CASSFAGPYEQYF.

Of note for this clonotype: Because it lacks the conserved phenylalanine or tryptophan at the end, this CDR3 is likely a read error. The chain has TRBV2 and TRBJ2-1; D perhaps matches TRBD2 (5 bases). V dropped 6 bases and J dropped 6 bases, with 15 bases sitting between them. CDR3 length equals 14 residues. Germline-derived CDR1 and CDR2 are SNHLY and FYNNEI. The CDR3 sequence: CASRDGVLGNEQFS. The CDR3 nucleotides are TGTGCCAGCAGGGACGGGGTTCTGGGCAATGAGCAGTTCTCC.

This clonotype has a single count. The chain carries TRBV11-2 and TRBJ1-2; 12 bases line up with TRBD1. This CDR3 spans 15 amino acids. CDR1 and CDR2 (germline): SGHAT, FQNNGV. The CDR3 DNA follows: TGTGCTAGCGGCTTAGAGCCCGGGACAGGGGGCAGCTACACCTTC. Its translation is CASGLEPGTGGSYTF.

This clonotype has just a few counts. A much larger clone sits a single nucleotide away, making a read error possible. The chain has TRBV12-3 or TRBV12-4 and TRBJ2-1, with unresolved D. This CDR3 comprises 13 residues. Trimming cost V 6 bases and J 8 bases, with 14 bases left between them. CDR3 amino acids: CASRRSVFDEQFF. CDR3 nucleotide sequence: TGTGCCAGCAGACGGTCGGTATTTGATGAGCAGTTCTTC.

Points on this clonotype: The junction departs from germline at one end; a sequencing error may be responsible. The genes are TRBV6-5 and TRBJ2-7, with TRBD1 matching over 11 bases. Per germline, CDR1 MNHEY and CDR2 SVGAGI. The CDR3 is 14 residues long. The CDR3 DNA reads TGTGTCAGCAGCTCCGGACAGGGGGCGAGGGAGCAGTACTTC. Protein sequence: CVSSSGQGAREQYF.

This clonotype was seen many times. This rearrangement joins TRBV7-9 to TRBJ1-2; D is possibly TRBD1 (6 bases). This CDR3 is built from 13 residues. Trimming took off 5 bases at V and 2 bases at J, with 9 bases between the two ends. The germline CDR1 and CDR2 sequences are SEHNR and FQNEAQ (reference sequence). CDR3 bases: TGTGCCAGCAGCCCGGACAGCAACTATGGCTACACCTTC. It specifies CASSPDSNYGYTF. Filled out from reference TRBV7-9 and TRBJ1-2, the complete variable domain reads DTGVSQNPRHKITKRGQNVTFRCDPISEHNRLYWYRQTLGQGPEFLTYFQNEAQLEKSRLLSDRFSAERPKGSFSTLEIQRTEQGDSAMYLCASSPDSNYGYTFGSGTRLTVV.

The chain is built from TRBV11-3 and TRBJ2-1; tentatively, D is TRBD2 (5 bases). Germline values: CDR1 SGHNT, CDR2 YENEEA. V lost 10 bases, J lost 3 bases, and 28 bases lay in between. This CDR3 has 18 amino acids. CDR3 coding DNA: TGTGCCAATAGCTTAGGTCAAGGCGGGTGGGCCGGCTACAATGAGCAGTTCTTC. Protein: CANSLGQGGWAGYNEQFF.

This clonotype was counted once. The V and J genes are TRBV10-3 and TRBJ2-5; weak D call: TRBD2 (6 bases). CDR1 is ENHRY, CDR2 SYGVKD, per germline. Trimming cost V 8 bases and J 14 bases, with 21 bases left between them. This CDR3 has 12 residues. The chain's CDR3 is CAISAGHETNYF. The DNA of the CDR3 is TGTGCCATCTCGGCGGGGCACGAGACCAATTACTTC.

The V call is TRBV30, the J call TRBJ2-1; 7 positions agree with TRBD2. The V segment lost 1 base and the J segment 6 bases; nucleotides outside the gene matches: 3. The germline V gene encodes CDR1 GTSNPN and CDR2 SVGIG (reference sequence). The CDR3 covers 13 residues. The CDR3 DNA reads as TGTGCCTGGAGTGGACTAGCCCCCAATGAGCAGTTCTTC. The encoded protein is CAWSGLAPNEQFF. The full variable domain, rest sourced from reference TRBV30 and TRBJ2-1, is SQTIHQWPATLVQPVGSPLSLECTVEGTSNPNLYWYRQAAGRGLQLLFYSVGIGQISSEVPQNLSASRPQDRQFILSSKKLLLSDSGFYLCAWSGLAPNEQFFGPGTRLTVL.

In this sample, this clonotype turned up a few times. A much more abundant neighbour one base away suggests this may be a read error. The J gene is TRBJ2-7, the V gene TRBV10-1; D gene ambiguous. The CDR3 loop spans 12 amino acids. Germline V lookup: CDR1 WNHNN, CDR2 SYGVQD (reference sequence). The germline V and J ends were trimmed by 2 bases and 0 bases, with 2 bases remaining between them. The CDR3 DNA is TGCGCCAGCAGTGAGAGCTCCTACGAGCAGTACTTC. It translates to CASSESSYEQYF.

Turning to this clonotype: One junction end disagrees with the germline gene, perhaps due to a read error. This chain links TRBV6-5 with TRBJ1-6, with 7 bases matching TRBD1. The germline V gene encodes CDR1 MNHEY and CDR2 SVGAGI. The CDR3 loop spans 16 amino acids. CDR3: CASSYRGGPYNSPLHF. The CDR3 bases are TGTGCCAGTAGTTACAGGGGTGGGCCCTATAATTCACCCCTCCACTTT.

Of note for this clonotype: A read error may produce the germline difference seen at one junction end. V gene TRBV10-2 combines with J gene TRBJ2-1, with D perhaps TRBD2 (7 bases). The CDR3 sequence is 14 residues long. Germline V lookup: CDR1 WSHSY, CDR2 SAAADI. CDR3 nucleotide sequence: TGCGCCAGCCTATTTTCGAGGGGGAGGGGTGATCAGATCTTC. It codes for CASLFSRGRGDQIF.

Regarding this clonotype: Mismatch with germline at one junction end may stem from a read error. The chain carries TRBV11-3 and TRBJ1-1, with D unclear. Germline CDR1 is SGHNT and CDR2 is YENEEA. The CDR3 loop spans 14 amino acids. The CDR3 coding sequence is TGTGCCAGCAGCCAGGACTGGTTGAATACTGAAGCTTTCTTT. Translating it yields CASSQDWLNTEAFF.

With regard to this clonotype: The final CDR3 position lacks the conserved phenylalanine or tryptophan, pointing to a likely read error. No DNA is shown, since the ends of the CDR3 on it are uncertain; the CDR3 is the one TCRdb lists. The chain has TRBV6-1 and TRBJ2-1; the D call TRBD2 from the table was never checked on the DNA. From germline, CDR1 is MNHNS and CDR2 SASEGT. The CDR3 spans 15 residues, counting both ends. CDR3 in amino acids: CASSEGGSGMGEEFS.

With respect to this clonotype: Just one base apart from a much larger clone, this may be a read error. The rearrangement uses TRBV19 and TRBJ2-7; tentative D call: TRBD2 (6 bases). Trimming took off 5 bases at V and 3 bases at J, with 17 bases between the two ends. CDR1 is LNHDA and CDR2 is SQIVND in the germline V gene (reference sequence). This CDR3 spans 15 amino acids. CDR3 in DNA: TGTGCCAGTAGTTATGTCTGGGACTCCCACTACGAGCAGTACTTC. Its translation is CASSYVWDSHYEQYF. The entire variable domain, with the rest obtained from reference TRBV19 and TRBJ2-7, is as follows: DGGITQSPKYLFRKEGQNVTLSCEQNLNHDAMYWYRQDPGQGLRLIYYSQIVNDFQKGDIAEGYSVSREKKESFPLTVTSAQKNPTAFYLCASSYVWDSHYEQYFGPGTRLTVT.

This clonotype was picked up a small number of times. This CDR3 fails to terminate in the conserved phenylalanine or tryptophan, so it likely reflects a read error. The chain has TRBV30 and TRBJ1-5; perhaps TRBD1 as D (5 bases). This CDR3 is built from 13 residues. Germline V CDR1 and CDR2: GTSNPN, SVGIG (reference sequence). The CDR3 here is CAWNSDTYQPQHL. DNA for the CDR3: TGTGCTTGGAATTCGGACACTTATCAGCCCCAGCATCTT.

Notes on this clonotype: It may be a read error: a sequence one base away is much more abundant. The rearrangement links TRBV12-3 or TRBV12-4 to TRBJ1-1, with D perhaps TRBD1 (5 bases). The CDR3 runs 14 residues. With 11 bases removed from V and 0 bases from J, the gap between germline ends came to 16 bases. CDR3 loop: CAPLGADMNTEAFF. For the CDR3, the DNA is TGTGCCCCCCTCGGGGCAGATATGAACACTGAAGCTTTCTTT.

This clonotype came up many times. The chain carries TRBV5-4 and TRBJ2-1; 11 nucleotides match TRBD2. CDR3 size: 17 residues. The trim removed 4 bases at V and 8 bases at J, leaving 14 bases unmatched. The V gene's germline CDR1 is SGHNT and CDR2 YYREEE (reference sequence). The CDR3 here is CASSTPTSGSLFDEQFF. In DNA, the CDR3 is TGTGCCAGCAGCACCCCCACTAGCGGGAGTTTGTTTGATGAGCAGTTCTTC.